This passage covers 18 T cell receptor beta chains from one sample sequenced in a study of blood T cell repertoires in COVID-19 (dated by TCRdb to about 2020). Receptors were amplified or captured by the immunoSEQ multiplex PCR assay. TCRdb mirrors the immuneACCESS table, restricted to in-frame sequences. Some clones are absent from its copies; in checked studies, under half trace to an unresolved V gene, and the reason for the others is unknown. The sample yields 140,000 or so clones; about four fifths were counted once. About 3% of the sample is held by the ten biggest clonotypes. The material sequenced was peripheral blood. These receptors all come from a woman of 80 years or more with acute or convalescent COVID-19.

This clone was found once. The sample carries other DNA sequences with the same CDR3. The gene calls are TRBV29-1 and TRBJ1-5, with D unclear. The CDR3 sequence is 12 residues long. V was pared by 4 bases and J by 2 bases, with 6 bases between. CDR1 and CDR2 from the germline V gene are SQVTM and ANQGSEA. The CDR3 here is CSVGGGNQPQHF. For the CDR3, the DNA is TGCAGCGTTGGGGGAGGCAATCAGCCCCAGCATTTT.

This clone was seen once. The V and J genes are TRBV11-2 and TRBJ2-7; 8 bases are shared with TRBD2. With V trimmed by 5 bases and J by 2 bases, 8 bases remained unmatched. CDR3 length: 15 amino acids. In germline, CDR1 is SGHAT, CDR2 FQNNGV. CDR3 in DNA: TGTGCCAGCAGCCAAACGACTAGCGCGGCCTACGAGCAGTACTTC. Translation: CASSQTTSAAYEQYF. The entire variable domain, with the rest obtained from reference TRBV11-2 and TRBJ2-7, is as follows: EAGVAQSPRYKIIEKRQSVAFWCNPISGHATLYWYQQILGQGPKLLIQFQNNGVVDDSQLPKDRFSAERLKGVDSTLKIQPAKLEDSAVYLCASSQTTSAAYEQYFGPGTRLTVT.

CDR3 sequence: CASSPPQSGNGELFF. CDR3 nucleotides: TGCGCCAGCAGCCCCCCCCAATCGGGGAACGGGGAGCTGTTTTTT. The chain joins TRBV5-1 to TRBJ2-2; tentative D call: TRBD2 (5 bases). V lost 4 bases and J 7 bases, leaving 17 bases between the germline ends. CDR1 is SGHRS, CDR2 YFSETQ, per germline. The CDR3 runs 15 residues.

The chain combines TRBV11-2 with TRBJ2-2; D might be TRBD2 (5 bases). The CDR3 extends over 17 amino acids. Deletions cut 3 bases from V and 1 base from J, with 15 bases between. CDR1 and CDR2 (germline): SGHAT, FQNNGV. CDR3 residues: CASSFLVGAENTGELFF. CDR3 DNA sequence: TGTGCCAGCAGCTTTTTGGTTGGAGCGGAGAACACCGGGGAGCTGTTTTTT.

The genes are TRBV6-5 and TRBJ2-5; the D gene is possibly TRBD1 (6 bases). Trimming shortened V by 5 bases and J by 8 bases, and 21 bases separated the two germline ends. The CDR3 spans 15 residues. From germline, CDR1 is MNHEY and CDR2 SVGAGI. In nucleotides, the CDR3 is TGTGCCAGCAGTCCCGGGACAATACTAAGAGACACCCAGTACTTC. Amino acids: CASSPGTILRDTQYF.

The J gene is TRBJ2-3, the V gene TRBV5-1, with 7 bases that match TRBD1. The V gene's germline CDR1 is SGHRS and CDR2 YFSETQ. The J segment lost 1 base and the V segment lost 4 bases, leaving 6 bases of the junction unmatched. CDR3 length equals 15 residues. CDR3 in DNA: TGCGCCAGCAGCGCCCGGGACAGACGCACAGATACGCAGTATTTT. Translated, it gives CASSARDRRTDTQYF. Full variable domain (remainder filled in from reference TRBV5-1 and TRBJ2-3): KAGVTQTPRYLIKTRGQQVTLSCSPISGHRSVSWYQQTPGQGLQFLFEYFSETQRNKGNFPGRFSGRQFSNSRSEMNVSTLELGDSALYLCASSARDRRTDTQYFGPGTRLTVL.

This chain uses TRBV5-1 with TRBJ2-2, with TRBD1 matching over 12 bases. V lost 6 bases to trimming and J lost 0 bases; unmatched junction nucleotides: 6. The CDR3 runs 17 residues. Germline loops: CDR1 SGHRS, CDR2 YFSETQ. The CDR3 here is CASNLGQGAANTGELFF. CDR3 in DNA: TGCGCCAGCAACCTGGGACAGGGGGCCGCGAACACCGGGGAGCTGTTTTTT.

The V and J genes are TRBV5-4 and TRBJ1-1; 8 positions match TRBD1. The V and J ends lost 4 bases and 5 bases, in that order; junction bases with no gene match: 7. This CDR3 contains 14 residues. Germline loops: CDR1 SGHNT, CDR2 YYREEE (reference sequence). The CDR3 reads CASSPRGLRTEAFF. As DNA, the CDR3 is TGTGCCAGCAGCCCCAGGGGGCTACGGACTGAAGCTTTCTTT.

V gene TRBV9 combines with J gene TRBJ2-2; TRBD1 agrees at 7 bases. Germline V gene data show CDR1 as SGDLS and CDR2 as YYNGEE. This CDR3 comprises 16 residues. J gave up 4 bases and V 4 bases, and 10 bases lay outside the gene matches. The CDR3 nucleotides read TGTGCCAGCAGCAGATCTAGACAGGGCAGCACCGGGGAGCTGTTTTTT. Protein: CASSRSRQGSTGELFF.

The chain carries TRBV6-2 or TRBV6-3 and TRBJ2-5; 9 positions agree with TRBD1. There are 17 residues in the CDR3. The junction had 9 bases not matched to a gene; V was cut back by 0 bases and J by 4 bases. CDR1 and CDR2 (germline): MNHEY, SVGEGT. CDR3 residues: CASSYSSRQGGIETQYF. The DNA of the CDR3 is TGTGCCAGCAGTTACTCAAGCCGACAGGGGGGGATAGAGACCCAGTACTTC.

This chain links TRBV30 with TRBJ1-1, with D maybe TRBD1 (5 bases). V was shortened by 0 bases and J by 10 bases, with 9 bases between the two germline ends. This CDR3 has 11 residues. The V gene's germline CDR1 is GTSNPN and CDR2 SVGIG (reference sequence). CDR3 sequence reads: CAWSVRGGAFF. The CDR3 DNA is TGTGCCTGGAGTGTTAGGGGTGGAGCTTTCTTT.

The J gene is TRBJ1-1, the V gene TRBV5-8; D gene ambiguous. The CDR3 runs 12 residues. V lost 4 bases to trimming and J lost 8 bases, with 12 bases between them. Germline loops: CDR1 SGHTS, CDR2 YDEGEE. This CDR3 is CASSPRGREAFF. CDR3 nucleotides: TGTGCCAGCAGCCCCAGAGGCAGAGAAGCTTTCTTT.

The DNA of the CDR3 is TGTGCCAGCAGAACAACGACAGAGTACCAAGAGACCCAGTACTTC. Translated: CASRTTTEYQETQYF. The genes are TRBV7-2 and TRBJ2-5, with a tentative D call TRBD1 (5 bases). Trimming cost V 6 bases and J 0 bases, with 14 bases left between them. The germline CDR1 and CDR2 sequences are SGHTA and FQGNSA. CDR3 length: 15 amino acids.

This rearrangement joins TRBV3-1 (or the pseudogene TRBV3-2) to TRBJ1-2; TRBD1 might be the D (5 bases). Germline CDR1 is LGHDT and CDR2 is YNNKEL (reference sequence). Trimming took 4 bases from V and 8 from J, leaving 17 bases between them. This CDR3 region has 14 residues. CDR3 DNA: TGTGCCAGCAGCCCTTATGCGGGGGAACGGGGCTACACCTTC. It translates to CASSPYAGERGYTF.

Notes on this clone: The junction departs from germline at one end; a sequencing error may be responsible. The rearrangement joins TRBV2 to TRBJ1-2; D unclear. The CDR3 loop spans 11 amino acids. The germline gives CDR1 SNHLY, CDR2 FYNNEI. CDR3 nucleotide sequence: TGTGCCAGCAGTTCCCCGGGTCCTAAATACTTC. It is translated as CASSSPGPKYF.

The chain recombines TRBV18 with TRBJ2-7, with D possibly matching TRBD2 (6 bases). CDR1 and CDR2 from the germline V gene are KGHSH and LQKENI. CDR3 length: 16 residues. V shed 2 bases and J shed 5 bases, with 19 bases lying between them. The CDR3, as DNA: TGTGCCAGCTCACCAGGGTTCGCGGGGTTCGGGGACGAGCAGTACTTC. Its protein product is CASSPGFAGFGDEQYF.

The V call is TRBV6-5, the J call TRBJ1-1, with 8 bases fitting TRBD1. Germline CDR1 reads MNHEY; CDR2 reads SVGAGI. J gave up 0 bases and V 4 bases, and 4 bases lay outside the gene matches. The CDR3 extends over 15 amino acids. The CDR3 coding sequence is TGTGCCAGCAGTTTGACAGGGGTACTGAACACTGAAGCTTTCTTT. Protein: CASSLTGVLNTEAFF.

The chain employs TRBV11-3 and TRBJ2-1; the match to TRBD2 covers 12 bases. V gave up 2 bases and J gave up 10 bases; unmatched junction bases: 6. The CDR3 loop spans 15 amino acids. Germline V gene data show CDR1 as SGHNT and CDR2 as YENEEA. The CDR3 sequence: CASSLLSLAGGEQFF. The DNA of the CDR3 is TGTGCCAGCAGCTTATTGTCACTAGCGGGGGGAGAGCAGTTCTTC.